Detailed here is one T cell receptor (beta chain). The target antigen is unknown. Amplification targeted TCR beta CDR3 regions from RNA transcripts. First-round RT-PCR of the TCR CDR3 relied on the HTBI primer set. TCRdb processed the multiplex PCR reads anew with MiXCR; each CDR3 protein has one entry. The profile shows fewer than 900,000 distinct CDR3 sequences, over 15% of them singletons. The data belong to a study of T cells in Graves' hyperthyroidism and ophthalmopathy. The study, taken as a whole, reports: Stable hyperthyroidism was separated from ophthalmopathy by a model based on 13 V-J features. In blood, most of the thyroid clonotypes expanded above 0.001 were also present.

Germline V gene data show CDR1 as MNHNS and CDR2 as SASEGT. This CDR3 has 13 residues. Trimming stripped 6 bases from V and 10 bases from J, with 18 bases between. The PBMCs were taken from about 10 ml of fresh peripheral blood. Sequencing input: blood. The sequence came from a man between 18 and 29 years old with Graves' hyperthyroidism. This rearrangement joins TRBV6-1 to TRBJ1-1; D might be TRBD1 (6 bases). The CDR3 coding sequence is TGTGCCAGCAGGGACGGGGGGGGCGGGGTAGCTTTCTTT. Encoded protein: CASRDGGGGVAFF.